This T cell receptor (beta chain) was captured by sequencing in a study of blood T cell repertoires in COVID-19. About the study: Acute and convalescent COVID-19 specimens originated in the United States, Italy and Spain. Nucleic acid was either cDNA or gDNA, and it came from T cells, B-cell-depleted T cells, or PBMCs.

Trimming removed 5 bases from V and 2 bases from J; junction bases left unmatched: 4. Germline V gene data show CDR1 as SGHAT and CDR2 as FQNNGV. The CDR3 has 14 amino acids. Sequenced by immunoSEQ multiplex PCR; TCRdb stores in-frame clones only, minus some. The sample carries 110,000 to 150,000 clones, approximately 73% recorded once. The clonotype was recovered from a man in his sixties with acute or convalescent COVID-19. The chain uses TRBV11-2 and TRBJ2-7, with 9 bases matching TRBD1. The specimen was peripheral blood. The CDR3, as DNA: TGTGCCAGCAGCGCCGGGACAGGGCCCTACGAGCAGTACTTC. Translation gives CASSAGTGPYEQYF.